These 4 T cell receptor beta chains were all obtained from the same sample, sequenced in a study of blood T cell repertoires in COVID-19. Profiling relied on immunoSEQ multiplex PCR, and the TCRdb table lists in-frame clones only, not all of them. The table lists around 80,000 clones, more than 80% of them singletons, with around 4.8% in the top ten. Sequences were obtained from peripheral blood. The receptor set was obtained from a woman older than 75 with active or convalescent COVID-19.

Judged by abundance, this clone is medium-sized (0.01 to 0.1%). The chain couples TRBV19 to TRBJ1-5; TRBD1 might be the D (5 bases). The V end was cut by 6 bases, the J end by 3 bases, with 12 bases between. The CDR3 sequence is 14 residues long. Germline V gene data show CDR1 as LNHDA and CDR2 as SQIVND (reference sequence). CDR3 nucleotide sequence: TGTGCCAGTAGCGACAGCTCTTTCAATCAGCCCCAGCATTTT. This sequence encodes CASSDSSFNQPQHF.

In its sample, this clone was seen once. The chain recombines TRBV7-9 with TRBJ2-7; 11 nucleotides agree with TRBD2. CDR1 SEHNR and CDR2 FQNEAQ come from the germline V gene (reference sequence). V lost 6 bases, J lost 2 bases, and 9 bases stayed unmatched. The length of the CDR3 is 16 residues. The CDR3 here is CASSYGGSGRAYEQYF. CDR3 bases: TGTGCCAGCAGTTACGGTGGTAGCGGGAGGGCCTACGAGCAGTACTTC.

CDR3 nucleotide sequence: TGTGCCAGCAGCTTTTTTACTATTTCACAAGAGACCCAGTACTTC. Residues: CASSFFTISQETQYF. The chain carries TRBV7-2 and TRBJ2-5; D is uncertain. Germline lookup yields CDR1 SGHTA and CDR2 FQGNSA. This CDR3 has 15 residues. V lost 3 bases, J lost 2 bases, and 13 bases lay in between. Drawing the rest from reference TRBV7-2 and TRBJ2-5, the complete variable domain is GAGVSQSPSNKVTEKGKDVELRCDPISGHTALYWYRQSLGQGLEFLIYFQGNSAPDKSGLPSDRFSAERTGGSVSTLTIQRTQQEDSAVYLCASSFFTISQETQYFGPGTRLLVL.

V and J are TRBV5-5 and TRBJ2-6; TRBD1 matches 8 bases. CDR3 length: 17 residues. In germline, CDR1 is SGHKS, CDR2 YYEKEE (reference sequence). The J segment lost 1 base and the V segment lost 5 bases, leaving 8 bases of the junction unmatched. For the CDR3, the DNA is TGTGCCAGCAGTTCACAGGGGGTCTATTCTGGGGCCAACGTCCTGACTTTC. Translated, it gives CASSSQGVYSGANVLTF.